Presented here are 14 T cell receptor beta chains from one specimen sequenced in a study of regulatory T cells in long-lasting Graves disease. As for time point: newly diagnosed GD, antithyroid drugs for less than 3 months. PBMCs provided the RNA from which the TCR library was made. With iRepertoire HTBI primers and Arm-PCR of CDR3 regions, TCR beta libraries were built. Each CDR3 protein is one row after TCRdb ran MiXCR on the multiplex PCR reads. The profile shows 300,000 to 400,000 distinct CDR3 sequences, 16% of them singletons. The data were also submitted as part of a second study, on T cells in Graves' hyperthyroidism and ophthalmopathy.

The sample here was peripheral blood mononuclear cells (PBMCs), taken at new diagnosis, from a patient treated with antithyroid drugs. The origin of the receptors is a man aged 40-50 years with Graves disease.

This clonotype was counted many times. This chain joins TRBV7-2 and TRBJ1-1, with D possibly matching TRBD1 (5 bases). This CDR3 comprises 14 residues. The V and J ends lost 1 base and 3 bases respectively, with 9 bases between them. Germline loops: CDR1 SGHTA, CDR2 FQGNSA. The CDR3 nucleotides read TGTGCCAGCAGCTTAGTGGGAGGGGACACTGAAGCTTTCTTT. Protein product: CASSLVGGDTEAFF. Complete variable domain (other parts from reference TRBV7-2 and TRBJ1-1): GAGVSQSPSNKVTEKGKDVELRCDPISGHTALYWYRQSLGQGLEFLIYFQGNSAPDKSGLPSDRFSAERTGGSVSTLTIQRTQQEDSAVYLCASSLVGGDTEAFFGQGTRLTVV.

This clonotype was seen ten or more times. In nucleotides, the CDR3 is TGTGCCAGCAGCTCCAAGGGGGACACTGAAGCTTTCTTT. Its translation: CASSSKGDTEAFF. The chain carries TRBV7-2 and TRBJ1-1, with a weak D call TRBD1 (6 bases). The germline V gene has CDR1 SGHTA and CDR2 FQGNSA. This CDR3 has 13 residues. V was cut by 4 bases and J by 3 bases, with 9 bases left in between. Complete variable domain (other parts from reference TRBV7-2 and TRBJ1-1): GAGVSQSPSNKVTEKGKDVELRCDPISGHTALYWYRQSLGQGLEFLIYFQGNSAPDKSGLPSDRFSAERTGGSVSTLTIQRTQQEDSAVYLCASSSKGDTEAFFGQGTRLTVV.

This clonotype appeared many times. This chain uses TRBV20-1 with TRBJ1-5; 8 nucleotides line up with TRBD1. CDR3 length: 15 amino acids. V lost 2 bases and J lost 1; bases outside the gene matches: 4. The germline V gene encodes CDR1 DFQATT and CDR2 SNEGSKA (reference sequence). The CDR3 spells CSARQGARSNQPQHF. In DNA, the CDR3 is TGCAGTGCTAGACAGGGGGCCCGGAGCAATCAGCCCCAGCATTTT.

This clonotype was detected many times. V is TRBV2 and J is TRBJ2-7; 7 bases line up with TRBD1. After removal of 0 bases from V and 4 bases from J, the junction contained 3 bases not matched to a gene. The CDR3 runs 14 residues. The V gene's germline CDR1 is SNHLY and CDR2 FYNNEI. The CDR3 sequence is CASSEAWDSYEQYF. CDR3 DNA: TGTGCCAGCAGTGAAGCGTGGGACAGTTACGAGCAGTACTTC.

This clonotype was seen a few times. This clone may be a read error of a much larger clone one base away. The CDR3 is CASSLASFFRAGDAYEQFF. In nucleotides, the CDR3 is TGTGCCAGCAGTTTAGCGAGTTTTTTTCGGGCGGGGGACGCCTACGAGCAGTTCTTC. V gene TRBV12-3 or TRBV12-4 combines with J gene TRBJ2-1, with 7 bases lining up with TRBD2. CDR3 size: 19 residues. V was pared by 0 bases and J by 10 bases, with 21 bases of the junction left unmatched.

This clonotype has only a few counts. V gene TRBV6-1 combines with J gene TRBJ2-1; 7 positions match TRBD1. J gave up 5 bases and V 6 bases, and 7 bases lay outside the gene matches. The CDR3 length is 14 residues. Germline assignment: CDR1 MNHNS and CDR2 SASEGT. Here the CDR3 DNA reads TGTGCCAGCAGGGTCCCGGGACAGAACAATGAGCAGTTCTTC. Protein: CASRVPGQNNEQFF.

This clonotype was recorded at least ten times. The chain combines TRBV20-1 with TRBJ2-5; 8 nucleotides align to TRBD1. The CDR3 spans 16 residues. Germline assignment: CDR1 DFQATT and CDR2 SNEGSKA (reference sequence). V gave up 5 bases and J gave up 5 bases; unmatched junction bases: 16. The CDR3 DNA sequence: TGCAGTGCTTCTTCCGGGACAGGAGCAGATTTGGAGACCCAGTACTTC. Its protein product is CSASSGTGADLETQYF.

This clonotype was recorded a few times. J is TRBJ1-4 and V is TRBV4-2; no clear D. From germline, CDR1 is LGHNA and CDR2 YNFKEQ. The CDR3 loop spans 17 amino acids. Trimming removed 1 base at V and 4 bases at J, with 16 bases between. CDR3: CASSQGLQPDGNEKLFF. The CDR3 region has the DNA TGTGCCAGCAGCCAAGGTTTACAGCCCGATGGTAATGAAAAACTGTTTTTT.

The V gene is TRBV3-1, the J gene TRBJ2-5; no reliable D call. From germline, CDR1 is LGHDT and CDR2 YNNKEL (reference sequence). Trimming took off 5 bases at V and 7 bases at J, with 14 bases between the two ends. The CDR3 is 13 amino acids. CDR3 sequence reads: CASSGGNSVTQYF. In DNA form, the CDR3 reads TGTGCCAGCAGCGGCGGTAACAGTGTGACCCAGTACTTC.

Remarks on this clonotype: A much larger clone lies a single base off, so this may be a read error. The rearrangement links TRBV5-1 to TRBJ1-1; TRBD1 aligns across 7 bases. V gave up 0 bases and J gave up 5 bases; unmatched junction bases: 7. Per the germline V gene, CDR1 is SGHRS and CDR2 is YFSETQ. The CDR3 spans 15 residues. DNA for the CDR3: TGCGCCAGCAGCTTGGCTACGGGACAGCGTACTGAAGCTTTCTTT. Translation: CASSLATGQRTEAFF.

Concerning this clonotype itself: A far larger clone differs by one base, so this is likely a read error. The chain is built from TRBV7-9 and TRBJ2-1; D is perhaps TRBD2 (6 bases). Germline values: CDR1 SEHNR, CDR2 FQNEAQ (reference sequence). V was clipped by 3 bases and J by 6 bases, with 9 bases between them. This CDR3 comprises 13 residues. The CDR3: CASSFMGGNEQFF. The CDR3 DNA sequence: TGTGCCAGCAGCTTTATGGGAGGCAATGAGCAGTTCTTC. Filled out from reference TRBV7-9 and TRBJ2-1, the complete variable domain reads DTGVSQNPRHKITKRGQNVTFRCDPISEHNRLYWYRQTLGQGPEFLTYFQNEAQLEKSRLLSDRFSAERPKGSFSTLEIQRTEQGDSAMYLCASSFMGGNEQFFGPGTRLTVL.

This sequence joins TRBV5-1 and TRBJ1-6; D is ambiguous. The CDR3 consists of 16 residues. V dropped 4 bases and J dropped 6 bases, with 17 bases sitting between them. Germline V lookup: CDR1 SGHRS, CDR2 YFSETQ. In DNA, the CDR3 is TGCGCCAGCAGCATAACACCCCCCGGCCTTAATTCACCCCTCCACTTT. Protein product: CASSITPPGLNSPLHF.

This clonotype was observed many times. For the CDR3, the DNA is TGTGCCAGCAGCAAGGGCCCAACAGGCGGTGAAGAGACCCAGTACTTC. As protein: CASSKGPTGGEETQYF. This chain links TRBV11-2 with TRBJ2-5, with D maybe TRBD1 (5 bases). Trimming shortened V by 5 bases and J by 3 bases, and 19 bases separated the two germline ends. Looked up from germline, CDR1 is SGHAT and CDR2 is FQNNGV. CDR3 size: 16 residues.

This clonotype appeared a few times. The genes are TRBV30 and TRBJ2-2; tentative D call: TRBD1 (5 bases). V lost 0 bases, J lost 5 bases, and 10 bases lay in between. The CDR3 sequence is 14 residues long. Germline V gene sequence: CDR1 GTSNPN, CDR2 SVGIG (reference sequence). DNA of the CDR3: TGTGCCTGGAGTGTTTCAGGGTGGACCGGGGAGCTGTTTTTT. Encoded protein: CAWSVSGWTGELFF.